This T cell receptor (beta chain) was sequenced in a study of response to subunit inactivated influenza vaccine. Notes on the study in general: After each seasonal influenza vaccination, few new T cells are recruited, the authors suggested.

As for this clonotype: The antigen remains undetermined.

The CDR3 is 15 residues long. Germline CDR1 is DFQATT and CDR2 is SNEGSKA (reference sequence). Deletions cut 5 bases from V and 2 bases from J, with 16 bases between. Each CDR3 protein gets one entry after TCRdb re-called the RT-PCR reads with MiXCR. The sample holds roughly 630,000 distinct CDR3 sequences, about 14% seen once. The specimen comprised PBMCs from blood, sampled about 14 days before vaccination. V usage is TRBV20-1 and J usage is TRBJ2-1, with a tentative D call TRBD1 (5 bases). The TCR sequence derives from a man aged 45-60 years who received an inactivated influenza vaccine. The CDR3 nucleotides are TGCAGTGCTCCCGGCTTGCAGGGCACCTACAATGAGCAGTTCTTC. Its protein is CSAPGLQGTYNEQFF.